This TCR beta chain came from a study of T cell responses to AZD1222 COVID-19 vaccine. Study observations and caveats: Nearly half of the spike-specific TCRs reportedly recognize variant regions that carry no mutations. Donor demographics were predominantly white British with a female majority; clonal diversity may be underestimated.

Germline loops: CDR1 LGHDT, CDR2 YNNKEL (reference sequence). The V end lost 3 bases, the J end lost 10 bases, and 16 bases lay between the germline ends. The length of the CDR3 is 15 residues. Produced via immunoSEQ multiplex PCR; TCRdb's table is partial and in-frame only. In the table there are 90,000 to 120,000 clones, just under 95% of which are singletons. Note on this clone: Its antigen is as yet unknown.

The sample here was peripheral blood, taken on day 0 of AZD1222 vaccination. This chain joins TRBV3-1 (or the pseudogene TRBV3-2) and TRBJ1-6, with TRBD1 as a possible D gene (5 bases). The receptor comes from an adult in good health. The CDR3 nucleotides read TGTGCCAGCAGCCAGGGATGGACGGGGGAATCACCCCTCCACTTT. Protein: CASSQGWTGESPLHF.